This T cell receptor (beta chain) is from a study of T cell responses to AZD1222 COVID-19 vaccine. Study background: The analysis combined second doses at about 4 or about 12 weeks.

General study findings and limits: Along spike, vaccine-associated CD4 TCRs were found throughout, with dominance at 160-218 and 743-854. Spike-specific TCR breadth and depth rose after two AZD1222 doses.

The CDR3 has 15 residues. The germline V and J ends were trimmed by 6 bases and 0 bases, with 15 bases remaining between them. Germline loops: CDR1 SGHTA, CDR2 FQGNSA. Sequenced by immunoSEQ multiplex PCR; TCRdb stores in-frame clones only, minus some. The sample lists 100,000 to 150,000 clones; about nine tenths were seen once. As for this clone: Its antigen is still unknown.

This specimen consisted of peripheral blood, obtained on day 0 of AZD1222 vaccination. This receptor was obtained from an adult in good health. The chain employs TRBV7-2 and TRBJ2-7, with D possibly matching TRBD2 (6 bases). The CDR3 DNA reads TGTGCCAGCAGGTTAAGCGGGTCCAGCTCCTACGAGCAGTACTTC. This encodes CASRLSGSSSYEQYF. The variable domain in full, completed from reference TRBV7-2 and TRBJ2-7, reads GAGVSQSPSNKVTEKGKDVELRCDPISGHTALYWYRQSLGQGLEFLIYFQGNSAPDKSGLPSDRFSAERTGGSVSTLTIQRTQQEDSAVYLCASRLSGSSSYEQYFGPGTRLTVT.